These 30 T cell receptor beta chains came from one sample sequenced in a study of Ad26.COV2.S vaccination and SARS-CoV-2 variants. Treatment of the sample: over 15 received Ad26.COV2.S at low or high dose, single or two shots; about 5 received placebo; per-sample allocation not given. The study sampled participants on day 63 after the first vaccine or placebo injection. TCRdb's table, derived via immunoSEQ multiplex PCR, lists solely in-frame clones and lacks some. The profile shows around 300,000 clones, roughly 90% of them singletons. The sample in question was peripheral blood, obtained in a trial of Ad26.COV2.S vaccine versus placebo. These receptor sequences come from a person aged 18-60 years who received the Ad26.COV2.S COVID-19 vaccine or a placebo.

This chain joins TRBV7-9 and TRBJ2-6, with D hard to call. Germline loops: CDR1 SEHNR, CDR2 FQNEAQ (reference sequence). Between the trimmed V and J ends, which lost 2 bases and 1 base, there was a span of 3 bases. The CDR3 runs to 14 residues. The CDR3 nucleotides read TGTGCCAGCAGCTTAATATCTGGGGCCAACGTCCTGACTTTC. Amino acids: CASSLISGANVLTF.

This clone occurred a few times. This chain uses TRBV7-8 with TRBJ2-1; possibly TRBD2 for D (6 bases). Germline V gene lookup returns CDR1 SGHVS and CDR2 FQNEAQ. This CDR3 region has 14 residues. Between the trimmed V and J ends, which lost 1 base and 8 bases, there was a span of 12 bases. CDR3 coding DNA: TGTGCCAGCAGCTTAGTCGGGAGCTGGGATGAGCAGTTCTTC. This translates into CASSLVGSWDEQFF.

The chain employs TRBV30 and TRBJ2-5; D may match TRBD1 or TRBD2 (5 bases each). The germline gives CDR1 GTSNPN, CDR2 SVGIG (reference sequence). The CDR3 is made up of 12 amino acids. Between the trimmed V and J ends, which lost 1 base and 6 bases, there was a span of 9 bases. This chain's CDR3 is CAWSDQGQTQYF. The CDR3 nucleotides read TGTGCCTGGAGTGATCAGGGACAGACCCAGTACTTC.

CDR3 in DNA: TGTGCCAGCAGCCTAGCGGGAGGGCTCACAGATACGCAGTATTTT. Amino acid sequence: CASSLAGGLTDTQYF. V is TRBV5-6 and J is TRBJ2-3; 12 positions match TRBD2. V lost 4 bases, J lost 2 bases, and 2 bases stayed unmatched. The CDR3 extends over 15 amino acids. Germline V CDR1 and CDR2: SGHDT, YYEEEE.

This CDR3 reads CASRFRDRGLEQYF. CDR3 bases: TGTGCCAGCAGATTCCGGGACAGGGGGCTCGAGCAGTACTTC. This chain joins TRBV28 and TRBJ2-7, with 12 positions matching TRBD1. Germline-derived CDR1 and CDR2 are MDHEN and SYDVKM. With V trimmed by 6 bases and J by 6 bases, 6 bases remained unmatched. The CDR3 has 14 amino acids.

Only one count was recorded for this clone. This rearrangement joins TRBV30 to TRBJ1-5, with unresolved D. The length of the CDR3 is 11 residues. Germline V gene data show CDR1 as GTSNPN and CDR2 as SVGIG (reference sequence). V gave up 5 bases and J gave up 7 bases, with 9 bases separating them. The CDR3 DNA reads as TGTGCCTGGGGTTTTTTCCAGCCCCAGCATTTT. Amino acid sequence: CAWGFFQPQHF.

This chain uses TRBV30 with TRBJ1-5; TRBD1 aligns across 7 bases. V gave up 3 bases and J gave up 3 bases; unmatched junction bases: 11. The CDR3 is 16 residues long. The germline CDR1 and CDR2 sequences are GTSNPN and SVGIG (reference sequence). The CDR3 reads CAWRGSGTAINQPQHF. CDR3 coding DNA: TGTGCCTGGAGGGGTTCCGGGACAGCCATCAATCAGCCCCAGCATTTT.

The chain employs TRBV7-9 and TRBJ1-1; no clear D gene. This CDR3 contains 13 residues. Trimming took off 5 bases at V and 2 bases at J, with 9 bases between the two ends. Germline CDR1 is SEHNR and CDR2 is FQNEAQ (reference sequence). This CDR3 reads CASSPSANTEAFF. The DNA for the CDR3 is TGTGCCAGCAGCCCCTCAGCTAACACTGAAGCTTTCTTT.

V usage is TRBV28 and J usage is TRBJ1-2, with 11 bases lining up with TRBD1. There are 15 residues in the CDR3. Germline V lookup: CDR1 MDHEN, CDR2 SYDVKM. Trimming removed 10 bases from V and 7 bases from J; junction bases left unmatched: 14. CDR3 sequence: CATNSRDRGYGGYTF. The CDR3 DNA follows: TGTGCCACCAACAGCCGGGACAGGGGGTACGGTGGCTACACCTTC.

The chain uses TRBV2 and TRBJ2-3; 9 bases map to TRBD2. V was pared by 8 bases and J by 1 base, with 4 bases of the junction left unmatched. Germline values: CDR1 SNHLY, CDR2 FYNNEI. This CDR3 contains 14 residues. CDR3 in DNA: TGTGCCAGCTGCGTAGCGGGAGGCACAGATACGCAGTATTTT. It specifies CASCVAGGTDTQYF.

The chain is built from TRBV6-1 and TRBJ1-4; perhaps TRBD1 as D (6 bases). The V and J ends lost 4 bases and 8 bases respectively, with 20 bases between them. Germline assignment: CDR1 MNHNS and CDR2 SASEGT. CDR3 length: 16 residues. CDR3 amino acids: CASSAFGGTTREKLFF. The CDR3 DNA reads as TGTGCCAGCAGTGCTTTTGGCGGGACAACGCGGGAAAAACTGTTTTTT.

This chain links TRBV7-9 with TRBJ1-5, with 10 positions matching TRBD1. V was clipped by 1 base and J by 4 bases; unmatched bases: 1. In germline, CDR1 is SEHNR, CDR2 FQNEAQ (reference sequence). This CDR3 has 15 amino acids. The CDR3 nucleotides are TGTGCCAGCAGCTTAGAGGGACAGGGGAATCAGCCCCAGCATTTT. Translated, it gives CASSLEGQGNQPQHF.

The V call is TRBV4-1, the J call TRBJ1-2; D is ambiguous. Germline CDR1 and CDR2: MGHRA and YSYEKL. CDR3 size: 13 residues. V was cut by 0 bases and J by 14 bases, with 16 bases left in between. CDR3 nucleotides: TGCGCCAGCAGCCAAGATAGATCTTCGAGAGGGACCTTC. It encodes CASSQDRSSRGTF.

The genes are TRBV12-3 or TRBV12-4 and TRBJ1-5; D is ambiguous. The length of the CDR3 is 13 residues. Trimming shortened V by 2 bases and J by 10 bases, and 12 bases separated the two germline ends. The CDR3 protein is CASSLTQISPQHF. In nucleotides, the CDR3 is TGTGCCAGCAGTTTAACTCAAATCAGCCCCCAGCATTTT.

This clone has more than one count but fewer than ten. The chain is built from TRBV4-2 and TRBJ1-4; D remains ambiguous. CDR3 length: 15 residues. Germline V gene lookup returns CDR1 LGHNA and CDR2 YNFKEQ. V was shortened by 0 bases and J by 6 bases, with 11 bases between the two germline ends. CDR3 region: CASSQDRAADEKLFF. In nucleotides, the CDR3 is TGTGCCAGCAGCCAAGATCGGGCAGCGGATGAAAAACTGTTTTTT.

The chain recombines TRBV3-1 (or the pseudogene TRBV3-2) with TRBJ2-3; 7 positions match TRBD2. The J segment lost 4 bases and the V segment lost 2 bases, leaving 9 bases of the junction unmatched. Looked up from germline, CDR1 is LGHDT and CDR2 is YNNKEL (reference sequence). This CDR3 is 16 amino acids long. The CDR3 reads CASSQLERGFADTQYF. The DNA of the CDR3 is TGTGCCAGCAGCCAACTCGAGCGGGGTTTTGCAGATACGCAGTATTTT.

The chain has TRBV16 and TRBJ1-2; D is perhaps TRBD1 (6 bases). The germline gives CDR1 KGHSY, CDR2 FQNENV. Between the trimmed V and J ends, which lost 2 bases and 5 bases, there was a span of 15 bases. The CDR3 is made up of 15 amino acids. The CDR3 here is CASSQAGASRYGYTF. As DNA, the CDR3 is TGTGCCAGCAGCCAAGCAGGGGCAAGTCGGTATGGCTACACCTTC.

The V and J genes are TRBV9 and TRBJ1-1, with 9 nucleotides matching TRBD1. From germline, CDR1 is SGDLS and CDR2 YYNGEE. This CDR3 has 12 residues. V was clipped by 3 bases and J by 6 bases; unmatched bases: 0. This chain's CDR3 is CASSGQGAEAFF. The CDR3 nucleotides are TGTGCCAGCAGCGGACAGGGGGCTGAAGCTTTCTTT.

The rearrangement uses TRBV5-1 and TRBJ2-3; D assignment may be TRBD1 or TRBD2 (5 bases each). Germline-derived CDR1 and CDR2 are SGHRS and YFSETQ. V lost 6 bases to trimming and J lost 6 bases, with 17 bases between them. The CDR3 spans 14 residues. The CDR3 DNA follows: TGCGCCAGCAAATTCGGCGGAGAGGGGGATACGCAGTATTTT. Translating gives CASKFGGEGDTQYF.

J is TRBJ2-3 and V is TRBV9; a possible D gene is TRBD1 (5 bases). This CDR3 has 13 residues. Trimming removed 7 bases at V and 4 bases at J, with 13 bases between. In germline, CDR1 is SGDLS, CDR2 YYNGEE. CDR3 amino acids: CASSPGSADTQYF. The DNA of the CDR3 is TGTGCCAGCTCCCCAGGGTCTGCAGATACGCAGTATTTT.

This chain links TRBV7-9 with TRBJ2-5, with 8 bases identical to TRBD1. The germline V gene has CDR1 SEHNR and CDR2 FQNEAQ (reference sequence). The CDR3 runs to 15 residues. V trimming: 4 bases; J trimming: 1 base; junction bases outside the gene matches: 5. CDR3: CASSYRGMGQETQYF. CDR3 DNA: TGTGCCAGCAGCTACAGGGGGATGGGCCAAGAGACCCAGTACTTC.

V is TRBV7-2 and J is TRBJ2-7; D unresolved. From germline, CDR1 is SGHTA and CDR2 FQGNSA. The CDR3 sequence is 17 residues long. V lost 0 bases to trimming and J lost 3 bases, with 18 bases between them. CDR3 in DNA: TGTGCCAGCAGCTTAGCCGGACCTGTAGGCGGCCTCTACGAGCAGTACTTC. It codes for CASSLAGPVGGLYEQYF.

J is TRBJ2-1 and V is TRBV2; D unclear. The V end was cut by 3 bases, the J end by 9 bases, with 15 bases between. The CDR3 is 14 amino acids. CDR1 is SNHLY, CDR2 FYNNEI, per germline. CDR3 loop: CASSERFLSVEQFF. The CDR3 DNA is TGTGCCAGCAGTGAGAGGTTTCTAAGTGTTGAGCAGTTCTTC.

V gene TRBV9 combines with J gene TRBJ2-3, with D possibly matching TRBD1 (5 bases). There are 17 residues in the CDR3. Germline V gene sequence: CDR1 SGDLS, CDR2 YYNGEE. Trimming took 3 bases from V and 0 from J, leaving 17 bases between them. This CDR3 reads CASSAPIQELSTDTQYF. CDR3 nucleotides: TGTGCCAGCAGCGCCCCTATACAGGAGCTTAGCACAGATACGCAGTATTTT.

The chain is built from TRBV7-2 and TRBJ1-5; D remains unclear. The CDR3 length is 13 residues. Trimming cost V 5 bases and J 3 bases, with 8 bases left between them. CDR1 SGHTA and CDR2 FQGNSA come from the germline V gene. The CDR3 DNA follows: TGTGCCAGCAGCCCTCAATCCAATCAGCCCCAGCATTTT. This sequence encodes CASSPQSNQPQHF.

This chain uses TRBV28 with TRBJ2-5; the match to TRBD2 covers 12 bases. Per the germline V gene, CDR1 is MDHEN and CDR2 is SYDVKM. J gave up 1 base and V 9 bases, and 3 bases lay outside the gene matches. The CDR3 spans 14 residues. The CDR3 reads CASKGLAGQETQYF. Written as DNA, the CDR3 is TGTGCCAGTAAGGGACTAGCGGGCCAAGAGACCCAGTACTTC.

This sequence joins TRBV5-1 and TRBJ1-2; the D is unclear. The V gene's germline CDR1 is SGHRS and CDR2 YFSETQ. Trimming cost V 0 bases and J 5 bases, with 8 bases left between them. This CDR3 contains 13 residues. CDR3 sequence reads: CASSLAGEYGYTF. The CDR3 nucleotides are TGCGCCAGCAGCTTGGCAGGAGAGTATGGCTACACCTTC.

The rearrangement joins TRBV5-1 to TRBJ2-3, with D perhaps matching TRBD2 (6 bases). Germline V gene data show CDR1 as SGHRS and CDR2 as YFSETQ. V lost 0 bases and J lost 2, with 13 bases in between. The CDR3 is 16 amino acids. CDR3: CASSLVPGSATDTQYF. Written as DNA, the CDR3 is TGCGCCAGCAGCTTGGTCCCCGGGAGCGCCACAGATACGCAGTATTTT.

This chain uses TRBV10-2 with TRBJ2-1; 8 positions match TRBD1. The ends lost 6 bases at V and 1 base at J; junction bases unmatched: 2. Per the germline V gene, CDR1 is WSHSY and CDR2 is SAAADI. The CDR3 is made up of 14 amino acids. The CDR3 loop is CASRGTGSYNEQFF. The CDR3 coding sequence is TGCGCCAGCAGGGGGACAGGTTCCTACAATGAGCAGTTCTTC.

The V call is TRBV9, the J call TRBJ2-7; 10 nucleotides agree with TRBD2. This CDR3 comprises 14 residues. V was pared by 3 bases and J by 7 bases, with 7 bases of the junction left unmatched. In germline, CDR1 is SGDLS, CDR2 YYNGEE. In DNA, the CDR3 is TGTGCCAGCAGCGAATCTAGCGGGAGTGGAGAGCAGTACTTC. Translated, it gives CASSESSGSGEQYF.